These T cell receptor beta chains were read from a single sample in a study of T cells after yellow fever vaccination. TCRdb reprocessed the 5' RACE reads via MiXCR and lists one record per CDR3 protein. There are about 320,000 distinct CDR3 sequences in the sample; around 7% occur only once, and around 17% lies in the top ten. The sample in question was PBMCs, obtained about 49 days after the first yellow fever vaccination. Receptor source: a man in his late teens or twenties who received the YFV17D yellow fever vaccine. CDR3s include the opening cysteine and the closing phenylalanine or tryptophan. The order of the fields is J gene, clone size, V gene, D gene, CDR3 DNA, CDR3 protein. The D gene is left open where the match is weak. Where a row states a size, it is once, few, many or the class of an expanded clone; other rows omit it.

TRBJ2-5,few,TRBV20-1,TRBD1,TGCAGTGCTTCCCGCGGGACAGGGGTAGGAGAGACCCAGTACTTC,CSASRGTGVGETQYF
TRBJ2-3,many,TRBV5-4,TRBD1,TGTGCCAGCAGCTTGTACACCGGGACAGGGGCAAGCACAGATACGCAGTATTTT,CASSLYTGTGASTDTQYF
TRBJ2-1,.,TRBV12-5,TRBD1,TGTGCTAGTGGCGAAGACAGGGGGTGGTATGAGCAGTTCTTC,CASGEDRGWYEQFF
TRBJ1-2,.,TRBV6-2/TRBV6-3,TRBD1,TGTGCCAGCAGTTCACGGGCAGGGGGCTTCTATGGCTACACCTTC,CASSSRAGGFYGYTF
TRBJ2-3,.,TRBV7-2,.,TGTGCCAGCAGCCCCCCGGTGAACGGAGATACGCAGTATTTT,CASSPPVNGDTQYF
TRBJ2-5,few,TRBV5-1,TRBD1,TGCGCCAGCAGCCGAGGGACAGGCGTCCAAGAGACCCAGTACTTC,CASSRGTGVQETQYF
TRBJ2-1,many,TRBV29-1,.,TGCAGCGTTGAAGATCGCGAAAAGCGGCGATCCTACAATGAGCAGTTCTTC,CSVEDREKRRSYNEQFF
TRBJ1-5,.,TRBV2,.,TGTGCCAGCAGTAACGGACGGAATCAGCCCCAGCATTTT,CASSNGRNQPQHF
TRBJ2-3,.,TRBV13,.,TGTGCCAGTAAACCCCGGTGGGGCGCCCTCACAGATACGCAGTATTTT,CASKPRWGALTDTQYF
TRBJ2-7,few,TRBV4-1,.,TGCGCCAGCAGAAAGGGGCGCGGGATCCACGAGCAGTACTTC,CASRKGRGIHEQYF
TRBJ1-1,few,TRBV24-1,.,TGTGCCACCAGTGCCACCGGGGGCACTGAAGCTTTCTTT,CATSATGGTEAFF
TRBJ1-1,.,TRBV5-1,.,TGCGCCAGCAGCCTCGGACAGATTATGAACACTGAAGCTTTCTTT,CASSLGQIMNTEAFF
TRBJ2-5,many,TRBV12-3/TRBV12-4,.,TGTGCCAGCAGTTTTATAGTTCAGACCCAGTACTTC,CASSFIVQTQYF
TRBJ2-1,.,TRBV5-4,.,TGTGCCAGCAGCACCGGGACCGATACCTATGAGCAGTTCTTC,CASSTGTDTYEQFF
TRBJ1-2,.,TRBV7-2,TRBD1,TGTGCCAGCAGCCCAGGACAGGTTACTGGCTACACCTTC,CASSPGQVTGYTF
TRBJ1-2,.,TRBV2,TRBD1,TGTGCCAGCAGTCGGGACAGGGGTGGCTACACCTTC,CASSRDRGGYTF
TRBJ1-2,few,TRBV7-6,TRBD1,TGTGCCAGCAGCTTCGGGGCGACAGGGGAGGACTATGGCTACACCTTC,CASSFGATGEDYGYTF
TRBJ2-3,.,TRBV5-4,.,TGTGCCAGCAGTCCAGGGATTGAAGATACGCAGTATTTT,CASSPGIEDTQYF
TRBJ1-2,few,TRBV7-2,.,TGTGCCGAGGCCGGCAGGACCGCTAACTATGGCTACACCTTC,CAEAGRTANYGYTF
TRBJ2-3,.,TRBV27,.,TGTGCCAGCAGTTTTACGTGGCGAGATACGCAGTATTTT,CASSFTWRDTQYF
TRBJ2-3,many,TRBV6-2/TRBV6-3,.,TGTGCCAGCAGTCGACGTACAGGCACAGATACGCAGTATTTT,CASSRRTGTDTQYF
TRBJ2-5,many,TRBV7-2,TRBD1,TGTGCCAGCCAGACAGGGGGAAACCAAGAGACCCAGTACTTC,CASQTGGNQETQYF
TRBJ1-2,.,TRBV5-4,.,TGTGCCAGCAGCTTGGGGGGGGGTCTCGCGTCTGGCTACACCTTC,CASSLGGGLASGYTF
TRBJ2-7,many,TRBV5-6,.,TGTGCCAGCAGCTTGGACAGGAAGCAGTACTTC,CASSLDRKQYF
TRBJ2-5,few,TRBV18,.,TGTGCCAGCTCAACTTTTCAGGGGGAGGTGGATTCTGAGACCCAGTACTTC,CASSTFQGEVDSETQYF
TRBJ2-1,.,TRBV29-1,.,TGCAGCGGAGTCCCTCTTGGGGGCAATGAGCAGTTCTTC,CSGVPLGGNEQFF
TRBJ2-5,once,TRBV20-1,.,TGCAGTGCTCGGGGTCTCGGGGTTGAGACCCAGTACTTC,CSARGLGVETQYF
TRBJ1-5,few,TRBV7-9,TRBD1,TGTGCCAGCAGCAAGACAGGGGCGATAGGTCAGCCCCAGCATTTT,CASSKTGAIGQPQHF
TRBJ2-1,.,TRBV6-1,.,TGTGCCAGCAGTAAGGGGGAACCCGCGGACTCCTACAATGAGCAGTTCTTC,CASSKGEPADSYNEQFF
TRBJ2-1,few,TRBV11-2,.,TGTGCCAGCAGCCATAGACGGACATTGGACAATGAGCAGTTCTTC,CASSHRRTLDNEQFF
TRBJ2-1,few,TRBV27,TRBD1,TGTGCCAGCAGTTTAAAGGGACAGGGGACGTACAATGAGCAGTTCTTC,CASSLKGQGTYNEQFF
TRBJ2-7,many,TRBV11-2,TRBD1,TGTGCCAGCAGCTTAGTGGGGACAGCCTACGAGCAGTACTTC,CASSLVGTAYEQYF
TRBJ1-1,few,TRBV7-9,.,TGTGCCAGCAGCTCACCAGGGTGGGAGTTGAGCTTT,CASSSPGWELSF
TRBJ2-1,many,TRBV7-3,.,TGTGCCAGCAGCTTAAATAGTTACAATGAGCAGTTCTTC,CASSLNSYNEQFF
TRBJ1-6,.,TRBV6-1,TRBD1,TGTGCCAGCACCCTAACAGGGGGCGATTTTTCACCCCTCCACTTT,CASTLTGGDFSPLHF
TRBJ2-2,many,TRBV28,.,TGTGCCAGCAGTTTCCCCCCAGGGCGGGCTAACACCGGGGAGCTGTTTTTT,CASSFPPGRANTGELFF
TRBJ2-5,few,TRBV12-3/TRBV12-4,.,TGTGCCAGCAGTCCCCGGGCAACCCAGTACTTC,CASSPRATQYF
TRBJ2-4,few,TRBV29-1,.,TGCAGCGCCGAGGGGGTTGACAAAAACATTCAGTACTTC,CSAEGVDKNIQYF
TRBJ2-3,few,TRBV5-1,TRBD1,TGCGCCAGCAGCTTGGGTCCCAGGGGGAGCACAGATACGCAGTATTTT,CASSLGPRGSTDTQYF
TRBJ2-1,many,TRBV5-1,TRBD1,TGCGCCAGTTGGGACAGGGGGACTACGAAAACCTACAATGAGCAGTTCTTC,CASWDRGTTKTYNEQFF